This T cell receptor (beta chain) was recovered during a study of shared clonotypes between healthy human individuals. Study results and limitations: When compared with the clonotypes that were shared by all four sorted-subset donors, the non-shared clonotypes turned out to have lower generation probabilities. The study generally estimated greater richness for naive than memory subsets. When naive CD4 clonotypes were compared across a few donors, about 4.9% were shared.

V lost 7 bases and J lost 7, with 26 bases in between. Germline loops: CDR1 MDHEN, CDR2 SYDVKM. This CDR3 is 16 amino acids long. About this clone itself: Its cognate antigen is unknown.

Several immunoSEQ 96-well plates shared each subset's DNA, each plate a replicate. Produced via immunoSEQ multiplex PCR; TCRdb's table is partial and in-frame only. Of over a million clones in the sample, roughly 96% were seen once. This receptor was taken from a young man in good health. The chain is built from TRBV28 and TRBJ2-7, with D hard to call. The sample consisted of naive CD4+ T cells sorted from blood. Subset here: CD45RA+ positively selected. The CDR3 region has the DNA TGTGCCAGCACCCCGTTCGGCCCAGAGTCTAACGGAGAGCAGTACTTC. Translating gives CASTPFGPESNGEQYF.